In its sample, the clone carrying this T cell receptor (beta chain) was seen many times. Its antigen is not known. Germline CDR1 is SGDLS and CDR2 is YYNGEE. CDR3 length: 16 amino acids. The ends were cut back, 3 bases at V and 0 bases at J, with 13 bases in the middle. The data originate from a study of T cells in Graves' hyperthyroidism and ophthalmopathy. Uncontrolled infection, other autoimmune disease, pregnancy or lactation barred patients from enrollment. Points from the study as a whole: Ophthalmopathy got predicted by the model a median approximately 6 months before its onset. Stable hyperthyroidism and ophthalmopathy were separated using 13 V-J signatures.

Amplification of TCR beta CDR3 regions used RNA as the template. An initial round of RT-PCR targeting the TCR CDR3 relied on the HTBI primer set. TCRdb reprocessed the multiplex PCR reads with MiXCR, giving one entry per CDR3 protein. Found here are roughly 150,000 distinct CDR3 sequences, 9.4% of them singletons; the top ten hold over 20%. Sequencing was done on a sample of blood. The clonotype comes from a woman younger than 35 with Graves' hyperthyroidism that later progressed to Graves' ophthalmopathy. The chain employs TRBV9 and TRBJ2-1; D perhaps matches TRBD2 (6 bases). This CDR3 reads CASSGFLASSYNEQFF. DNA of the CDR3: TGTGCCAGCAGCGGATTTCTAGCGAGCTCCTACAATGAGCAGTTCTTC.